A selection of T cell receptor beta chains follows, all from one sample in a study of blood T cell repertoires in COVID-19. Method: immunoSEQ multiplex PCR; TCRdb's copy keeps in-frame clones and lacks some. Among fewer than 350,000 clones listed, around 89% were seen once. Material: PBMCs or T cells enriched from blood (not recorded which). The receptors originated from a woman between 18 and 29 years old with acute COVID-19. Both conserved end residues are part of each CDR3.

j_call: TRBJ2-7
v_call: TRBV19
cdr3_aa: CASSRTGGGYEQYF

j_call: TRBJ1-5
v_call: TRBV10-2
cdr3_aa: CASSEAGQVNQPQHF

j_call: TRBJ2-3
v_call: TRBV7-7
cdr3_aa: CASSATGVSTDTQYF

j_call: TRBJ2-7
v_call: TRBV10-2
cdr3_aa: CASEEQGGSYEQYF

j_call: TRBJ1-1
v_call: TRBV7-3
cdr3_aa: CASSLEAAMNTEAFF

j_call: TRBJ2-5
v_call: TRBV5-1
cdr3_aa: CASSLAPGQETQYF

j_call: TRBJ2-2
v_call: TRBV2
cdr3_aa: CASSVAGGTGELFF

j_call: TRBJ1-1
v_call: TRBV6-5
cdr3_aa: CASHRGEAFF

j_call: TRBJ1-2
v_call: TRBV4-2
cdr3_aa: CASSQGVGESSGYTF

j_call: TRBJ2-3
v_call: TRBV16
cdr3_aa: CASSPTGSTDTQYF

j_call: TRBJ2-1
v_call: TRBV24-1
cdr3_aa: CATSSLDRDGNEQFF

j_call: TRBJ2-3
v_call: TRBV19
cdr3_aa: CASSMIIAEDTQYF

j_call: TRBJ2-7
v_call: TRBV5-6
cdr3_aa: CASSPDRKRREQYF

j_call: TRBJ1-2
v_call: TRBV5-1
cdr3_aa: CASSLGQGKTNYGYTF

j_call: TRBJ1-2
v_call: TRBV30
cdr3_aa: CAWSVSFNYGYTF

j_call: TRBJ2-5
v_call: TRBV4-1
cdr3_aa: CASSQDRGGGLETQYF

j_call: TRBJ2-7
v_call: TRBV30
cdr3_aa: CAWSLASGRAYEQYF

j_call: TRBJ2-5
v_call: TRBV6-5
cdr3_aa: CASSYPGAETQYF

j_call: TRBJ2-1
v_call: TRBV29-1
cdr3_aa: CSVESPGAYNEQFF

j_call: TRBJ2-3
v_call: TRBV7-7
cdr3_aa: CASSPIQTSGTLLEQYF

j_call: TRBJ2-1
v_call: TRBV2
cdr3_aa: CASRQTGGSRTSGYNEQFF

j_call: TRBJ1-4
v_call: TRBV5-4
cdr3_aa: CASSPGQGPEKLFF

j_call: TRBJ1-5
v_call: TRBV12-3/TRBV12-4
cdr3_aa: CASSIAGQPQHF

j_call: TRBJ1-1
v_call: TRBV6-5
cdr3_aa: CASRRTQNTEAFF

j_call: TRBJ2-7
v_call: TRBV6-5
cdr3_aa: CASTDIAGGPNEQYF

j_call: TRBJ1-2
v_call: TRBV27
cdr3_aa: CASSLGGDNGYTF

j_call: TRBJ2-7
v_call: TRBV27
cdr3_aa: CASGHSGLSYEQYF

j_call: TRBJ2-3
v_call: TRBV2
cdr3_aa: CASSREPAIQQYF

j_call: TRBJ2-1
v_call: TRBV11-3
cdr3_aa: CASSPGGGLSGTLNEQFF

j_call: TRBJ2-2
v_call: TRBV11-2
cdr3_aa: CASSLAGSATGELFF

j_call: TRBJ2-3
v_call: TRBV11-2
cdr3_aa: CASSSQSGTSTDTQYF

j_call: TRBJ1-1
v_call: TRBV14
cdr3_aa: CASSQVPKRGDTEAFF

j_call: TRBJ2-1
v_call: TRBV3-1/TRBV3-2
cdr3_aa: CASSQDNGLAGNNEQFF

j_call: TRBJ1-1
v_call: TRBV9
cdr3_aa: CASSDTQANTEAFF

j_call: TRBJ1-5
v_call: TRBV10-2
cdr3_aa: CASSDPGSGQPQHF

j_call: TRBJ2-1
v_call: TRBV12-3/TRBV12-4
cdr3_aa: CASSQDRDEQFF

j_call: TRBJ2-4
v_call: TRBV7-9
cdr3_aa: CASSLALGRWNIQYF

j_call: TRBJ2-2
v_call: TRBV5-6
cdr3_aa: CASSRGQGRTGELFF

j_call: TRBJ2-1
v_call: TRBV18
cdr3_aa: CASSPTIDEQFF

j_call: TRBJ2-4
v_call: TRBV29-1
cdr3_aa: CSVGSPQASGSIQYF

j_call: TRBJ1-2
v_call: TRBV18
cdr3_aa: CASSLEAQISSVGYTF

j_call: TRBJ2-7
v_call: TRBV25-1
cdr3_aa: CASSDYGQHYEQYF

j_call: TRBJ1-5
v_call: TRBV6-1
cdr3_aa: CASSEAPGQPQHF

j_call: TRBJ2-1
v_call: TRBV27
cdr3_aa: CASSLTGLALTYNEQFF

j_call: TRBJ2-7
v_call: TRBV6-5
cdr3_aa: CASSRDRSTYEQYF

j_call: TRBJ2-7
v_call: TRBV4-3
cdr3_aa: CASSQVCFRASGTYEQYF

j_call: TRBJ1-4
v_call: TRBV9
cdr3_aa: CASSPPGATNEKLFF